Described below is a single TCR beta chain sequence and its context. The antigen remains unidentified. This clone may be a read error of a much larger clone one base away. Constant-region reverse primers amplified full-length variable regions, followed by semi-nested Nested Universal Primer A PCR. TCRdb analysed the 5' RACE reads with MiXCR anew, one entry per CDR3 protein. Here the sample spans tens of thousands of distinct CDR3 sequences, around 27% being singletons. V lost 2 bases and J lost 4, with 7 bases in between. Germline CDR1 is MGHRA and CDR2 is YSYEKL. The CDR3 totals 13 residues. Cells sorted as Tregs were CD4+, CD25+ and CD127-/low. Whole-study results and caveats: The larger cohort examined one V-J beta rearrangement, not whole repertoires. Tumor Treg TCRs overlapped most with tumor naive CD4+ cells.

The specimen sequenced was tumor-infiltrating Tregs sorted from the breast tumor. This chain uses TRBV4-1 with TRBJ2-3; no firm D call. The source of this sequence is a female donor with breast cancer. Here the CDR3 reads CASSQQGPDTQYF. CDR3 coding DNA: TGCGCCAGCAGCCAACAAGGCCCAGATACGCAGTATTTT.